One and the same sample provided the 26 T cell receptor beta chains below, sequenced in a study of CD8+CD57+ T cells in acquired aplastic anemia. The sequenced patients had an expansion of CD8+CD57+ cells seen by flow cytometry. Both TCR beta VDJ combination and CDR3 sequence profiling were carried out. Genomic DNA was the template for this profiling. A single record per CDR3 protein comes from TCRdb applying MiXCR to the reads. The sample consists of about 200,000 distinct CDR3 sequences, about 62% of them appearing once. Sample: sorted CD4+, CD8+, or CD8+CD57+ T cells (not recorded which) from PBMCs. The receptor source for this set is a human donor with aplastic anemia.

Turning to this clonotype: The junction departs from the called germline gene at one end, perhaps through a read error. This sequence joins TRBV5-1 and TRBJ1-3; D is unclear. The CDR3 covers 13 residues. Germline V gives CDR1 SGHRS, CDR2 YFSETQ. The CDR3 DNA reads TGCGCCAGCAGCTTGGAGCTGGGAGACACCATATGTTTT. As protein: CASSLELGDTICF.

This clonotype has a handful of counts. J is TRBJ2-7 and V is TRBV7-9; TRBD1 might be the D (5 bases). Germline V gene sequence: CDR1 SEHNR, CDR2 FQNEAQ (reference sequence). Between the trimmed V and J ends, which lost 5 bases and 2 bases, there was a span of 7 bases. CDR3 length: 12 amino acids. CDR3 in amino acids: CASSIQAYEQYF. The DNA for the CDR3 is TGTGCCAGCAGCATACAGGCCTACGAGCAGTACTTC.

Concerning this clonotype: This clone may be a read error of a much larger clone one base away. This sequence joins TRBV6-5 and TRBJ2-3, with D possibly TRBD1 on 7 matching bases. The CDR3 runs to 14 residues. Germline V CDR1 and CDR2: MNHEY, SVGAGI. The CDR3 region has the DNA TGTGACAGCAGTTTTCAGGGGGGAACAGATACGCAGTATTTT. It codes for CDSSFQGGTDTQYF.

The count of this clonotype is one. V usage is TRBV7-3 and J usage is TRBJ2-7; 7 nucleotides line up with TRBD1. Unmatched junction bases numbered 9, after V lost 2 bases and J lost 2 bases. This CDR3 spans 16 amino acids. Germline values: CDR1 SGHTA, CDR2 FQGTGA. In nucleotides, the CDR3 is TGTGCCAGCAGCTTAGGGACGGGACAGAGTACCTACGAGCAGTACTTC. The encoded protein is CASSLGTGQSTYEQYF.

This rearrangement joins TRBV2 to TRBJ2-7; D remains unclear. V was trimmed by 4 bases and J by 0 bases, leaving 7 bases between them. This CDR3 comprises 13 residues. Germline-derived CDR1 and CDR2 are SNHLY and FYNNEI. CDR3 DNA sequence: TGTGCCAGCAGTGCGGACCTCTCCTACGAGCAGTACTTC. Translating gives CASSADLSYEQYF.

This clonotype has a count of ten or more. The genes are TRBV6-5 and TRBJ2-2, with 7 bases aligning to TRBD2. The CDR3 spans 17 residues. The V segment lost 0 bases and the J segment 4 bases; nucleotides outside the gene matches: 8. CDR1 is MNHEY and CDR2 is SVGAGI in the germline V gene. CDR3 protein: CASSYSVGLVITGELFF. The CDR3 DNA sequence: TGTGCCAGCAGTTACTCGGTTGGACTAGTGATCACCGGGGAGCTGTTTTTT.

This chain links TRBV7-2 with TRBJ2-3; tentatively, D is TRBD1 (5 bases). Germline CDR1 reads SGHTA; CDR2 reads FQGNSA. This CDR3 comprises 15 residues. Trimming cost V 6 bases and J 5 bases, with 18 bases left between them. As DNA, the CDR3 is TGTGCCAGCAGTAAGGCTCGTCCCGACAGAGATACGCAGTATTTT. The encoded protein is CASSKARPDRDTQYF.

The V gene is TRBV6-1, the J gene TRBJ2-7; D not resolved. This CDR3 is built from 14 residues. Germline CDR1 and CDR2: MNHNS and SASEGT. V gave up 5 bases and J gave up 2 bases, with 13 bases separating them. Here the CDR3 reads CASSYPDTTYEQYF. As DNA, the CDR3 is TGTGCCAGCAGTTACCCCGACACTACCTACGAGCAGTACTTC.

The chain joins TRBV10-3 to TRBJ2-1; D gene unclear. This CDR3 has 15 amino acids. The germline CDR1 and CDR2 sequences are ENHRY and SYGVKD. Trimming shortened V by 3 bases and J by 7 bases, and 16 bases separated the two germline ends. CDR3 protein: CAISEPLGAVNEQFF. The CDR3 nucleotides are TGTGCCATCAGTGAACCCTTAGGAGCTGTTAATGAGCAGTTCTTC.

The chain uses TRBV2 and TRBJ1-2, with no clear D. The V end was cut by 8 bases, the J end by 4 bases, with 20 bases between. The V gene's germline CDR1 is SNHLY and CDR2 FYNNEI. The CDR3 length is 15 residues. This chain's CDR3 is CASSLNPWTGYGYTF. In DNA, the CDR3 is TGTGCCAGCTCCCTAAACCCGTGGACGGGCTATGGCTACACCTTC.

The rearrangement uses TRBV7-2 and TRBJ1-4, with 11 bases matching TRBD1. The junction had 2 bases not matched to a gene; V was cut back by 5 bases and J by 6 bases. This CDR3 has 14 residues. The germline gives CDR1 SGHTA, CDR2 FQGNSA. In DNA, the CDR3 is TGTGCCAGCAGCAAGGACAGGGGGCATGAAAAACTGTTTTTT. Its protein is CASSKDRGHEKLFF.

The chain is built from TRBV2 and TRBJ2-5; TRBD1 matches 8 bases. The CDR3 has 16 residues. With 7 bases clipped from V and 1 base from J, the junction kept 11 bases outside the gene matches. CDR1 is SNHLY, CDR2 FYNNEI, per germline. The CDR3 reads CASTYIPGQVQETQYF. The CDR3 DNA sequence: TGTGCCAGCACATATATTCCGGGACAGGTCCAAGAGACCCAGTACTTC.

This clonotype occurred a few times. The J gene is TRBJ2-2, the V gene TRBV12-3 or TRBV12-4; D unclear. The CDR3 is 12 residues long. V gave up 5 bases and J gave up 5 bases, with 6 bases separating them. The DNA of the CDR3 is TGTGCCAGCAGTCCTCGTACCGGGGAGCTGTTTTTT. Amino acid sequence: CASSPRTGELFF.

This chain links TRBV24-1 with TRBJ1-5, with D perhaps TRBD1 (6 bases). The CDR3 runs to 16 residues. The V end was cut by 7 bases, the J end by 7 bases, with 22 bases between. The germline CDR1 and CDR2 sequences are KGHDR and SFDVKD. The DNA of the CDR3 is TGTGCCACCAGCAGCAACAGGGAGGGGTCCGTACAGCCCCAGCATTTT. Translation gives CATSSNREGSVQPQHF.

This clonotype was found many times. The chain employs TRBV7-8 and TRBJ2-1; 8 bases map to TRBD2. This CDR3 has 13 residues. Germline V gene sequence: CDR1 SGHVS, CDR2 FQNEAQ. V lost 4 bases and J lost 5; bases outside the gene matches: 1. DNA of the CDR3: TGTGCCAGCAGCTACGGGGGGGACAATGAGCAGTTCTTC. This translates into CASSYGGDNEQFF.

The rearrangement links TRBV2 to TRBJ1-3; D gene uncertain. CDR1 is SNHLY and CDR2 is FYNNEI in the germline V gene. The CDR3 loop spans 14 amino acids. V shed 5 bases and J shed 1 base, with 9 bases lying between them. The CDR3 bases are TGTGCCAGCAGTTTAACAACATCTGGAAACACCATATATTTT. This encodes CASSLTTSGNTIYF.

The V and J genes are TRBV2 and TRBJ2-3; a possible D gene is TRBD2 (6 bases). Between the trimmed V and J ends, which lost 4 bases and 4 bases, there was a span of 9 bases. This CDR3 region has 13 residues. CDR1 SNHLY and CDR2 FYNNEI come from the germline V gene. The CDR3 protein is CASSGLVADTQYF. The DNA for the CDR3 is TGTGCCAGCAGTGGACTAGTGGCAGATACGCAGTATTTT.

V and J are TRBV7-8 and TRBJ1-5; D call uncertain. Germline lookup yields CDR1 SGHVS and CDR2 FQNEAQ. The germline V and J ends were trimmed by 5 bases and 4 bases, with 12 bases remaining between them. The CDR3 has 14 residues. For the CDR3, the DNA is TGTGCCAGCAGCCATCATAACAATAATCAGCCCCAGCATTTT. This translates into CASSHHNNNQPQHF.

The chain has TRBV24-1 and TRBJ2-7, with TRBD1 matching over 7 bases. This CDR3 region has 12 residues. CDR1 and CDR2 (germline): KGHDR, SFDVKD. V lost 6 bases, J lost 2 bases, and 0 bases stayed unmatched. CDR3 coding DNA: TGTGCCACCAGTCAGGGGGCCTACGAGCAGTACTTC. Protein sequence: CATSQGAYEQYF.

This clonotype has at least ten counts. This chain uses TRBV6-5 with TRBJ2-3; D gene ambiguous. The CDR3 covers 15 residues. V was trimmed by 0 bases and J by 0 bases, leaving 7 bases between them. The germline V gene has CDR1 MNHEY and CDR2 SVGAGI. The CDR3 nucleotides read TGTGCCAGCAGTTACTCGACCGCTAGCACAGATACGCAGTATTTT. Translated: CASSYSTASTDTQYF.

This clonotype was counted between two and nine times. The CDR3 region has the DNA TGTGCCAGCAGTATAGGGACCGGTAACTACGAGCAGTACTTC. This gives the protein CASSIGTGNYEQYF. This rearrangement joins TRBV2 to TRBJ2-7; D is tentatively TRBD1 or TRBD2 (5 bases each). Looked up from germline, CDR1 is SNHLY and CDR2 is FYNNEI. The CDR3 has 14 amino acids. The V end lost 5 bases, the J end lost 3 bases, and 14 bases lay between the germline ends.

This clonotype was recorded a few times. The rearrangement joins TRBV12-3 or TRBV12-4 to TRBJ1-5, with TRBD1 matching 9 bases. CDR3 length: 15 residues. With 5 bases clipped from V and 0 bases from J, the junction kept 2 bases outside the gene matches. CDR3: CASSPGQGSNQPQHF. CDR3 sequence (DNA): TGTGCCAGCAGTCCGGGACAGGGTAGCAATCAGCCCCAGCATTTT.

V is TRBV25-1 and J is TRBJ2-7; 10 nucleotides match TRBD1. The ends lost 6 bases at V and 1 base at J; junction bases unmatched: 6. The CDR3 is 15 residues long. Germline CDR1 is MGHDK and CDR2 is SYGVNS. The CDR3 loop reads CASSVDRGGSYEQYF. The CDR3 bases are TGTGCCAGCAGCGTGGACAGGGGGGGATCCTACGAGCAGTACTTC.

The rearrangement links TRBV20-1 to TRBJ2-5; 10 bases fit TRBD2. The germline CDR1 and CDR2 sequences are DFQATT and SNEGSKA (reference sequence). This CDR3 spans 15 amino acids. V gave up 2 bases and J gave up 5 bases; unmatched junction bases: 8. The CDR3 bases are TGCAGTGCTAGACCTAGCGGGGGATTAGGGGAGACCCAGTACTTC. Translating it yields CSARPSGGLGETQYF.

The rearrangement uses TRBV20-1 and TRBJ1-3; no clear D gene. In germline, CDR1 is DFQATT, CDR2 SNEGSKA (reference sequence). The CDR3 extends over 14 amino acids. V gave up 3 bases and J gave up 0 bases, with 9 bases separating them. CDR3 nucleotides: TGCAGTGCTAGTAGGGATATCTCTGGAAACACCATATATTTT. It is translated as CSASRDISGNTIYF.

The rearrangement links TRBV7-2 to TRBJ1-2; weak D call: TRBD1 (5 bases). V dropped 5 bases and J dropped 7 bases, with 17 bases sitting between them. CDR3 length equals 14 residues. Germline V lookup: CDR1 SGHTA, CDR2 FQGNSA. The CDR3 loop is CASSPRDQGSGYTF. The CDR3 DNA follows: TGTGCCAGCAGCCCCCGGGATCAGGGTAGTGGCTACACCTTC. Full variable domain (outside the CDR3, taken from reference TRBV7-2 and TRBJ1-2): GAGVSQSPSNKVTEKGKDVELRCDPISGHTALYWYRQSLGQGLEFLIYFQGNSAPDKSGLPSDRFSAERTGGSVSTLTIQRTQQEDSAVYLCASSPRDQGSGYTFGSGTRLTVV.